This record looks at one T cell receptor beta chain sequence and its context. Its antigen is undetermined. The method was immunoSEQ multiplex PCR; TCRdb's version includes in-frame clones alone and lacks a portion of them. The sample yields tens of thousands of clones, over 70% seen once. Autoimmune disease history or systemic immunosuppression excluded patients. This specimen belongs to a study of OX40 agonist ivuxolimab in advanced cancers. Study-level information: Among those enrolled, mean age was 60 years (range about 23 to 80) and 82.7% were male.

V shed 5 bases and J shed 7 bases, with 14 bases lying between them. From germline, CDR1 is SEHNR and CDR2 FQNEAQ (reference sequence). The CDR3 runs to 13 residues. Findings and caveats of the study: The mean number of expanded clones was higher in CD8+ T cells than in CD4+. Some nonresponders also had low normalized T-cell clonal expansion.

This receptor was identified in an adult with an advanced solid tumor such as melanoma, head and neck, liver or kidney cancer. The sequencing used CD4+ or CD8+ T cells sorted from blood, collected in a trial of the OX40 agonist ivuxolimab. The genes are TRBV7-9 and TRBJ1-1; tentatively, D is TRBD1 (6 bases). The CDR3 DNA follows: TGTGCCAGCAGCCCCCGGAGGGGGATTGAAGCTTTCTTT. This sequence encodes CASSPRRGIEAFF. Full variable domain (remainder filled in from reference TRBV7-9 and TRBJ1-1): DTGVSQNPRHKITKRGQNVTFRCDPISEHNRLYWYRQTLGQGPEFLTYFQNEAQLEKSRLLSDRFSAERPKGSFSTLEIQRTEQGDSAMYLCASSPRRGIEAFFGQGTRLTVV.